This T cell receptor beta chain was recovered during a study of blood T cells in healthy people across ages (dated by TCRdb to between 2014 and 2017). In terms of the full investigation: Template switching captured roughly one uniquely barcoded TCR beta cDNA molecule per two T cells in model experiments. To track age-related changes in TCR beta repertoire diversity, the study relied on deep sequencing normalized with unique cDNA molecular identifiers. Four age groups were formed from the donors: young (average approximately 15 years), middle-aged (approximately 39), aged (around 62) and long-lived (approximately 78). To avoid experimental bias, donors of different ages were randomly spread across the sequencing lanes. Two additional independent replicas of 1 million unique cDNA reads from the same blood draw were analyzed for two donors (one aged 18 to 30 and one aged 80 or older).

Of note for this clonotype: This clone's antigen is unknown. Per-nucleotide qualities are absent, and no much larger clonotype sits a single base away.

Library method: 5' RACE. The data were produced on an Illumina HiSeq 2500. The second PCR ran for roughly 6 to 11 cycles and used a J-beta primer mix along with a sample-barcoded 5' primer. Each TCR beta cDNA molecule received a unique molecular identifier from a template-switch 5' adaptor carrying 12 random nucleotides. At least 2.5 million CDR3-containing paired-end reads were obtained from each sample. The Mint cDNA synthesis kit, primed by a TRBC-specific oligonucleotide, was used to synthesize first-strand cDNA from all RNA. After uracil-DNA glycosylase treatment, a first 18-cycle PCR used universal primers M1SS and BC2_uni_R on all cDNA. The published analysis was carried out like this. For normalization, 1 million high-quality reads were randomly selected from each sample, with every read carrying a distinct molecular identifier. Reads sharing molecular identifiers were discarded rather than binned into consensus sequences. CDR3 identification, clonotype clustering and error correction used MiTCR with a Q25 quality threshold and the strictest error-elimination algorithm. A nonparametric unseen species model using Euler transformation provided a lower-bound estimate of total TCR beta diversity. The public reads were run again by TCRdb, first through fastp at Q25 and then through MiXCR, and only productive beta chains were kept. Rows are combined by CDR3 protein, so each entry shows the most common genes and DNA. The V and J calls and clone size come from TCRdb's table, not from the authors' own analysis. Counted in this sample were around 650,000 distinct CDR3 sequences; 40% to 45% of them appeared once. The leading ten clones occupy around 30% of the sample.

From a lookup of the germline V gene (reference sequence), CDR1 and CDR2 are LGHDT and YNNKEL. Trimming removed 2 bases from V and 0 bases from J; the gene matches leave 10 bases unexplained. The CDR3 runs 19 residues from the cysteine to the phenylalanine. Only the CDR3 portion is preserved as DNA: 57 bases, with reading frame beginning at the first base. Systemically healthy Caucasian individuals from Russia, 35 to 40 in total and aged roughly 6 to 100 years, were included as donors. Each donor gave 8 to 10 milliliters of peripheral blood, drawn into EDTA-treated Vacutainer tubes. Ficoll-Paque density-gradient centrifugation was used to isolate PBMCs, with at least 6.5 million per sample. Total RNA was extracted from PBMCs with Trizol reagent, with at least 6 micrograms obtained per sample. The percentages of naive CD45RAhigh/CD27high T cells were determined by flow cytometry on a PBMC aliquot from every donor.

On the study overall, not on this receptor specifically: A strong correlation was found between observed TCR beta diversity and the percentage of naive T cells measured by flow cytometry. Estimates of total diversity based on one million sequenced T cells were considered lower bounds and underestimates. The long-lived group showed more naive CD4+ T cells, fewer expanded clones and increased TCR diversity than the aged group, suggesting age selection. The CMV infection status of donors was not known, potentially confounding age-related changes in expanded clonotypes. Because profiling used bulk unsorted PBMCs, naive and antigen-experienced compartments could not be compared conclusively. Observed TCR beta diversity per million T cells fell roughly linearly with age, and a significant reduction was already apparent by age around 40.

This chain joins TRBV3-1 to TRBJ2-4, and 10 bases in between align with TRBD2. This receptor was obtained from an older man in good health. The sequenced sample consisted of blood. The sequenced DNA is TGTGCCAGCAGCCAACTTCGGAGCGGGGGGGGACCAGCCAAAAACATTCAGTACTTC. This yields the protein CASSQLRSGGGPAKNIQYF.